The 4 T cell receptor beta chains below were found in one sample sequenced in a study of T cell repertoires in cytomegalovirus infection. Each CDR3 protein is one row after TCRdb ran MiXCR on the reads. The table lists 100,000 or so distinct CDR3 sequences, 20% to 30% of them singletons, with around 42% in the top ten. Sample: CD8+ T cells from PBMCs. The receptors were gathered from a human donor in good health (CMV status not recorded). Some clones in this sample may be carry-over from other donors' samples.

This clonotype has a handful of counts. The CDR3 region is CASTEGGTALEAFF. The CDR3 nucleotides are TGTGCCAGCACGGAGGGGGGGACAGCCCTTGAAGCTTTCTTT. The V gene is TRBV6-2 or TRBV6-3, the J gene TRBJ1-1; 7 nucleotides agree with TRBD1. The CDR3 runs to 14 residues. V trimming: 7 bases; J trimming: 7 bases; junction bases outside the gene matches: 12. Germline CDR1 reads MNHEY; CDR2 reads SVGEGT.

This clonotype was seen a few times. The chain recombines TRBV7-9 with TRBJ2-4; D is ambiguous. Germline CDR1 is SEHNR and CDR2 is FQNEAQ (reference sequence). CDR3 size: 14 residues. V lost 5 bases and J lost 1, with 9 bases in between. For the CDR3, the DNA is TGTGCCAGCAGCCTAGAGGCGGCCAAAAACATTCAGTACTTC. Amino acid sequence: CASSLEAAKNIQYF.

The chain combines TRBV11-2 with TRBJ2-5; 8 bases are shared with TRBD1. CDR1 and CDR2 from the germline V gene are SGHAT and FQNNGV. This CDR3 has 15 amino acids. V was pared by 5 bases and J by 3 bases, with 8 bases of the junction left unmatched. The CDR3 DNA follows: TGTGCCAGCAGCGCCCTATCGGACAGGGAAGAGACCCAGTACTTC. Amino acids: CASSALSDREETQYF.

As DNA, the CDR3 is TGCGCCAGCAGCTTGGAGACAGGGGGCTACGAGCAGTACTTC. This encodes CASSLETGGYEQYF. The V call is TRBV5-1, the J call TRBJ2-7; 9 bases are shared with TRBD1. The junction had 1 base not matched to a gene; V was cut back by 0 bases and J by 3 bases. The CDR3 is 14 amino acids. CDR1 and CDR2 (germline): SGHRS, YFSETQ.